This TCR beta chain was sequenced during a study of identical twins. The study's findings and limits: The more abundant beta clonotypes in cord blood had fewer insertions, and memory repertoires did not show this. Out-of-frame alpha sequences common to twins exhibited an excess of low generation probability. In drawing conclusions, the study used cross-sectional statistical analysis and did not follow the same donors. Invariant T cells like MAIT and iNKT could partly confound the zero-insertion analyses.

Using its own MiXCR run on the 5' RACE reads, TCRdb lists one record per CDR3 protein. The data hold just under 650,000 distinct CDR3 sequences, with less than 9% observed a single time. This CDR3 contains 13 residues. The germline CDR1 and CDR2 sequences are DFQATT and SNEGSKA (reference sequence). Trimming at V came to 3 bases and at J to 7 bases, leaving 5 bases not matched to a gene. This clonotype was observed a few times. Its antigen remains unidentified. The same sample was also used in a study of yellow fever vaccine responses in identical twins.

The source material was PBMCs. The sequence derives from a young woman in good health. This sequence joins TRBV20-1 and TRBJ2-1; 8 bases map to TRBD2. Here the CDR3 DNA reads TGCAGTGCTAGCGGGAGGGCAGGTAATGAGCAGTTCTTC. Encoded protein: CSASGRAGNEQFF.